Sequencing of this T cell receptor (beta chain) was carried out in a study of cytomegalovirus exposure and HLA in healthy donors. Repertoires were generated with immunoSEQ multiplex PCR, while TCRdb's copy carries only in-frame clones and drops some. The sample yields over 100,000 clones, around 87% seen once. The CDR3 is made up of 16 amino acids. The ends lost 0 bases at V and 8 bases at J; junction bases unmatched: 10. CDR1 is MNHEY and CDR2 is SVGAGI in the germline V gene. Sequencing was carried out using PBMCs. The origin of this receptor is a woman between 18 and 29 years old in good health and CMV-seropositive. The gene calls are TRBV6-5 and TRBJ2-1; TRBD2 matches 7 bases. CDR3 sequence (DNA): TGTGCCAGCAGTTACTCGCCGGGGGGAATTATGGATGAGCAGTTCTTC. Encoded protein: CASSYSPGGIMDEQFF.